This passage covers 22 T cell receptor beta chains from one sample sequenced in a study of T cell responses to AZD1222 COVID-19 vaccine. The data were produced by immunoSEQ multiplex PCR, yet TCRdb's version contains in-frame clones alone and is incomplete. The repertoire holds roughly 110,000 clones, roughly 90% seen once, with around 5.1% in the top ten. This sample comprised peripheral blood, obtained on day 0 of AZD1222 vaccination. These receptors were obtained from an adult in good health.

The rearrangement uses TRBV14 and TRBJ2-1; D is possibly TRBD2 (6 bases). The CDR3 loop spans 15 amino acids. V was pared by 4 bases and J by 4 bases, with 14 bases between. Looked up from germline, CDR1 is SGHDN and CDR2 is FVKESK. The DNA of the CDR3 is TGTGCCAGCAGCCCCCTGGGGGGTGGGTACAATGAGCAGTTCTTC. Translating it yields CASSPLGGGYNEQFF.

The rearrangement links TRBV25-1 to TRBJ1-1; D unclear. CDR3 size: 13 residues. The germline V gene has CDR1 MGHDK and CDR2 SYGVNS. V lost 4 bases and J 6 bases, leaving 12 bases between the germline ends. CDR3 nucleotide sequence: TGTGCCAGCAGTGGAACTTATGGCGCTGAAGCTTTCTTT. It translates to CASSGTYGAEAFF.

The chain is built from TRBV6-1 and TRBJ1-5; D is undetermined. There are 16 residues in the CDR3. Looked up from germline, CDR1 is MNHNS and CDR2 is SASEGT. The V gene lost 1 base and the J gene lost 0 bases, with 10 bases spanning the gap. The CDR3 region is CASSEGNPNSNQPQHF. The CDR3 bases are TGTGCCAGCAGTGAAGGGAACCCAAATAGCAATCAGCCCCAGCATTTT.

The rearrangement links TRBV6-5 to TRBJ1-5; TRBD1 matches 7 bases. CDR1 and CDR2 (germline): MNHEY, SVGAGI. The CDR3 has 15 residues. V shed 6 bases and J 5 bases; nucleotides not matched to a gene: 10. The CDR3: CASSSTTGVDQPQHF. The DNA of the CDR3 is TGTGCCAGCAGCTCTACTACAGGGGTGGATCAGCCCCAGCATTTT.

The rearrangement joins TRBV7-9 to TRBJ1-2, with 7 nucleotides matching TRBD1. The trim removed 1 base at V and 2 bases at J, leaving 1 base unmatched. The CDR3 covers 14 residues. Per germline, CDR1 SEHNR and CDR2 FQNEAQ (reference sequence). The CDR3, as DNA: TGTGCCAGCAGCTTAGGACAGGGAAACTATGGCTACACCTTC. Translated: CASSLGQGNYGYTF.

The chain couples TRBV19 to TRBJ1-4; D not resolved. Germline V gene data show CDR1 as LNHDA and CDR2 as SQIVND (reference sequence). The V end lost 2 bases, the J end lost 7 bases, and 11 bases lay between the germline ends. CDR3 length: 14 amino acids. This chain's CDR3 is CASSIRPEGEKLFF. The CDR3 bases are TGTGCCAGTAGTATACGCCCAGAGGGTGAAAAACTGTTTTTT.

The chain has TRBV6-5 and TRBJ2-5, with D perhaps TRBD2 (5 bases). The CDR3 covers 12 residues. Germline V lookup: CDR1 MNHEY, CDR2 SVGAGI. V lost 2 bases, J lost 9 bases, and 10 bases lay in between. In DNA, the CDR3 is TGTGCCAGCAGTTACCCCCCCGGGGCCCAGTACTTC. Protein product: CASSYPPGAQYF.

In nucleotides, the CDR3 is TGTGCCAGCAGCTTAGTGCCAGGGCTCTACAATGAGCAGTTCTTC. It encodes CASSLVPGLYNEQFF. The chain employs TRBV11-3 and TRBJ2-1, with D possibly matching TRBD1 (5 bases). The CDR3 extends over 15 amino acids. V lost 1 base and J lost 3, with 10 bases in between. Germline values: CDR1 SGHNT, CDR2 YENEEA.

The V gene is TRBV25-1, the J gene TRBJ2-7, with TRBD2 matching over 7 bases. Per the germline V gene, CDR1 is MGHDK and CDR2 is SYGVNS. The CDR3 has 16 amino acids. The V and J ends lost 1 base and 3 bases, in that order; junction bases with no gene match: 9. DNA of the CDR3: TGTGCCAGCAGTGAATCGGCGGGGGACTACCACTACGAGCAGTACTTC. The encoded protein is CASSESAGDYHYEQYF.

The V and J genes are TRBV11-3 and TRBJ2-5; tentative D call: TRBD1 (6 bases). Germline V gene data show CDR1 as SGHNT and CDR2 as YENEEA. V was shortened by 4 bases and J by 4 bases, with 7 bases between the two germline ends. The CDR3 spans 12 residues. CDR3 sequence (DNA): TGTGCCAGCAGCTCAGGGGTAGAGACCCAGTACTTC. Translation: CASSSGVETQYF. Full variable domain (missing parts from reference TRBV11-3 and TRBJ2-5): EAGVVQSPRYKIIEKKQPVAFWCNPISGHNTLYWYLQNLGQGPELLIRYENEEAVDDSQLPKDRFSAERLKGVDSTLKIQPAELGDSAVYLCASSSGVETQYFGPGTRLLVL.

J is TRBJ1-1 and V is TRBV5-1; 9 bases are a match to TRBD1. V lost 0 bases to trimming and J lost 8 bases; unmatched junction nucleotides: 5. The V gene's germline CDR1 is SGHRS and CDR2 YFSETQ. CDR3 length: 14 residues. The CDR3 nucleotides are TGCGCCAGCAGCTTGGTACAGGGGGCCCCAGAAGCTTTCTTT. Protein sequence: CASSLVQGAPEAFF.

The chain employs TRBV12-3 or TRBV12-4 and TRBJ2-1, with 8 bases matching TRBD2. This CDR3 is 13 amino acids long. With V trimmed by 4 bases and J by 8 bases, 4 bases remained unmatched. The CDR3 here is CASSSGTRHEQFF. DNA for the CDR3: TGTGCCAGCAGTTCCGGGACTAGGCATGAGCAGTTCTTC.

V usage is TRBV12-5 and J usage is TRBJ1-3; no definite D call. Trimming removed 7 bases at V and 2 bases at J, with 6 bases between. The CDR3 has 12 amino acids. Germline V gene lookup returns CDR1 LGHNT and CDR2 FRNRAP. The CDR3 DNA is TGTGCTAGTGTAGGTGCTGGAAACACCATATATTTT. The encoded protein is CASVGAGNTIYF.

This clone was found once. The gene calls are TRBV9 and TRBJ2-1, with a tentative D call TRBD2 (7 bases). This CDR3 is 16 amino acids long. The germline gives CDR1 SGDLS, CDR2 YYNGEE. The V and J ends lost 6 bases and 4 bases respectively, with 20 bases between them. This chain's CDR3 is CASTRTGGARYNEQFF. The CDR3 region has the DNA TGTGCCAGCACCCGTACTGGGGGGGCAAGATACAATGAGCAGTTCTTC.

The chain has TRBV5-8 and TRBJ2-1; TRBD2 is a possible D gene (5 bases). With 5 bases removed from V and 0 bases from J, the gap between germline ends came to 15 bases. Germline CDR1 and CDR2: SGHTS and YDEGEE. This CDR3 contains 16 residues. The CDR3 DNA follows: TGTGCCAGCAGAAGCTTCAGCGGCGGCTCCTACAATGAGCAGTTCTTC. Amino acid sequence: CASRSFSGGSYNEQFF.

V usage is TRBV2 and J usage is TRBJ1-5; D gene uncertain. The CDR3 loop spans 14 amino acids. Between the trimmed V and J ends, which lost 2 bases and 5 bases, there was a span of 10 bases. In germline, CDR1 is SNHLY, CDR2 FYNNEI. CDR3 bases: TGTGCCAGCAGTGAATTCTCGGGATATCAGCCCCAGCATTTT. It codes for CASSEFSGYQPQHF.

This clone was picked up one time. J is TRBJ2-2 and V is TRBV2; no definite D call. Trimming took off 7 bases at V and 6 bases at J, with 9 bases between the two ends. CDR1 is SNHLY, CDR2 FYNNEI, per germline. The CDR3 has 12 residues. CDR3 sequence (DNA): TGTGCCAGCACCTTGGGTCCCGGGGAGCTGTTTTTT. Protein sequence: CASTLGPGELFF.

This clone appeared a single time. The V call is TRBV18, the J call TRBJ1-3; no definite D call. Trimming removed 0 bases at V and 2 bases at J, with 5 bases between. The length of the CDR3 is 14 residues. CDR1 is KGHSH, CDR2 LQKENI, per germline. The CDR3 sequence: CASSPPGPGNTIYF. In DNA form, the CDR3 reads TGTGCCAGCTCACCACCAGGGCCTGGAAACACCATATATTTT.

V usage is TRBV6-5 and J usage is TRBJ1-5; D is unclear. V was clipped by 0 bases and J by 5 bases, with 11 bases between them. Germline V gives CDR1 MNHEY, CDR2 SVGAGI. The CDR3 spans 15 residues. CDR3 nucleotides: TGTGCCAGCAGTTACTCCGTAGCTGGGGATCAGCCCCAGCATTTT. Translated: CASSYSVAGDQPQHF.

The rearrangement joins TRBV3-1 (or the pseudogene TRBV3-2) to TRBJ2-1; 10 bases match TRBD2. The CDR3 extends over 15 amino acids. V lost 9 bases and J lost 0; bases outside the gene matches: 5. Germline loops: CDR1 LGHDT, CDR2 YNNKEL (reference sequence). The CDR3 region has the DNA TGTGCCAGTCTACCTAGCGGGGGCTCCTACAATGAGCAGTTCTTC. This codes for CASLPSGGSYNEQFF.

The gene calls are TRBV11-2 and TRBJ2-3, with 7 bases lining up with TRBD1. Germline CDR1 is SGHAT and CDR2 is FQNNGV. The CDR3 loop spans 17 amino acids. J lost 4 bases, V lost 1 base, and 11 bases had no gene match. The CDR3 DNA sequence: TGTGCCAGCAGCTTAGTGTCTGCCAGGGGGTCGTCAGATACGCAGTATTTT. Residues: CASSLVSARGSSDTQYF.

The chain combines TRBV5-1 with TRBJ1-2; D is uncertain. CDR3 length: 13 residues. Between the trimmed V and J ends, which lost 1 base and 5 bases, there was a span of 9 bases. The germline gives CDR1 SGHRS, CDR2 YFSETQ. CDR3 region: CASSLQESYGYTF. CDR3 nucleotides: TGCGCCAGCAGCTTGCAGGAGTCTTATGGCTACACCTTC.